This T cell receptor beta chain derives from a study of OX40 agonist ivuxolimab in advanced cancers. Across the whole study: Earlier treatment with anti-PD-1, anti-PD-L1 or anti-CTLA-4 was permitted, and under 50% had received some. Study results and caveats: Doses of 0.1 to 3.0 mg/kg were accompanied by clonal expansion of CD4+ and CD8+ blood T cells by week 6. Among expanded peripheral T cells, antigen specificity went undetermined.

A note on this clone: Its antigen is currently unknown.

Trimming took 0 bases from V and 4 from J; bases not matched to a gene: 6. Per germline, CDR1 SGHRS and CDR2 YFSETQ. This CDR3 region has 17 residues. Produced via immunoSEQ multiplex PCR; TCRdb's table is partial and in-frame only. Of some 97,000 clones in the sample, 75% to 90% were seen once. Samples of blood were obtained at baseline, on cycle 4 day 1, and on cycle 7 day 1. The sample in question was CD4+ or CD8+ T cells sorted from blood, obtained in a trial of the OX40 agonist ivuxolimab. V and J are TRBV5-1 and TRBJ2-3, with 12 positions matching TRBD2. This clonotype was obtained from an adult with an advanced solid tumor such as melanoma, head and neck, liver or kidney cancer. CDR3 nucleotide sequence: TGCGCCAGCAGCTTGGACCCTAGCGGGGGGGGTTCAGATACGCAGTATTTT. This translates into CASSLDPSGGGSDTQYF.